These T cell receptor beta chains were read from a single sample in a study of blood T cell repertoires in COVID-19. Libraries were prepared by immunoSEQ multiplex PCR; TCRdb keeps only in-frame clonotypes and omits some of them. There are about 200,000 clones in the sample; about nine tenths occur only once, and almost 4.5% lies in the top ten. The specimen sequenced was peripheral blood. The receptors derive from a man aged 50 or older with acute or convalescent COVID-19. Each CDR3 is given with its conserved first and last residue. A D gene is named only where the DNA matches it firmly. Size is stated for part of the rows, as once, few or many counts, or as a class when the clone is expanded.

J,V,size,D,CDR3,DNA
TRBJ1-5,TRBV25-1,.,TRBD1,CASSKSGGVGQPQHF,TGTGCCAGCAGTAAGTCAGGGGGCGTTGGTCAGCCCCAGCATTTT
TRBJ1-3,TRBV29-1,.,.,CSVEEVHGNTIYF,TGCAGCGTTGAAGAAGTACACGGAAACACCATATATTTT
TRBJ1-1,TRBV11-1,.,TRBD1,CASSRARDRVFTEAFF,TGTGCCAGCAGCCGAGCCCGCGACAGGGTTTTCACTGAAGCTTTCTTT
TRBJ1-4,TRBV18,.,.,CASSPTDATNEKLFF,TGTGCCAGCTCACCAACAGATGCAACTAATGAAAAACTGTTTTTT
TRBJ2-1,TRBV11-2,.,.,CASSPPGDNEQFF,TGTGCCAGCAGCCCCCCAGGCGACAATGAGCAGTTCTTC
TRBJ2-3,TRBV7-6,few,TRBD2,CASRGGGDTQYF,TGTGCCAGCAGGGGGGGAGGGGATACGCAGTATTTT
TRBJ2-7,TRBV5-5,.,.,CASSYGNRFSYEQYF,TGTGCCAGCAGCTACGGGAACCGATTCTCCTACGAGCAGTACTTC
TRBJ2-1,TRBV27,.,TRBD2,CASSFLAGGNEQFF,TGTGCCAGCAGTTTCCTAGCGGGGGGGAATGAGCAGTTCTTC
TRBJ1-3,TRBV7-9,.,TRBD1,CASSLAGQSTGNTIYF,TGTGCCAGCAGCTTAGCGGGACAGTCAACTGGAAACACCATATATTTT
TRBJ1-1,TRBV12-3/TRBV12-4,.,.,CASSFGGITEAFF,TGTGCCAGCAGTTTCGGGGGGATCACTGAAGCTTTCTTT
TRBJ1-6,TRBV3-1/TRBV3-2,.,.,CASSPVSYNSPLHF,TGTGCCAGCAGCCCCGTATCCTATAATTCACCCCTCCACTTT
TRBJ2-3,TRBV7-9,.,TRBD2,CASSLGLAGGQISDTQYF,TGTGCCAGCAGCCTCGGACTAGCGGGGGGCCAGATCTCAGATACGCAGTATTTT
TRBJ1-5,TRBV11-2,.,.,CASSLDGGQLVPNQPQHF,TGTGCCAGCAGCTTAGATGGTGGGCAGCTCGTCCCCAATCAGCCCCAGCATTTT
TRBJ2-7,TRBV6-5,.,TRBD2,CASSSSGGATHEQYF,TGTGCCAGCAGCTCTAGCGGGGGGGCCACCCACGAGCAGTACTTC
TRBJ1-1,TRBV7-8,.,.,CASSPPGETEAFF,TGTGCCAGCAGTCCTCCGGGGGAGACTGAAGCTTTCTTT
TRBJ1-1,TRBV18,.,TRBD1,CASSMDRTEAFF,TGTGCCAGCTCGATGGACAGGACTGAAGCTTTCTTT
TRBJ2-5,TRBV11-2,.,.,CASSLFGETQYF,TGTGCCAGCAGCTTATTCGGGGAGACCCAGTACTTC
TRBJ2-1,TRBV25-1,.,TRBD2,CASTSTSGGVHGNEQFF,TGTGCCAGCACTTCGACTAGCGGGGGGGTCCACGGGAATGAGCAGTTCTTC
TRBJ1-3,TRBV7-8,.,.,CASSLGFIGSGNTIYF,TGTGCCAGCAGTCTAGGTTTCATTGGCTCTGGAAACACCATATATTTT
TRBJ1-5,TRBV27,.,TRBD1,CASRRTGGFGQPQHF,TGTGCCAGCAGACGGACAGGGGGCTTCGGTCAGCCCCAGCATTTT
TRBJ1-2,TRBV5-4,.,.,CASIARAGPGGYTF,TGTGCCAGTATCGCACGTGCAGGGCCCGGTGGCTACACCTTC
TRBJ2-7,TRBV6-1,few,.,CASSEPRTASYEQYF,TGTGCCAGCAGTGAGCCTAGGACAGCCTCCTACGAGCAGTACTTC
TRBJ1-1,TRBV3-1/TRBV3-2,.,TRBD1,CASSPWTGNTEAFF,TGTGCCAGCAGCCCCTGGACAGGTAACACTGAAGCTTTCTTT
TRBJ2-1,TRBV19,.,.,CASSHLQSGGNYNEQFF,TGTGCCAGTAGTCACCTCCAAAGCGGAGGAAACTACAATGAGCAGTTCTTC
TRBJ1-2,TRBV4-2,.,TRBD1,CASSQDQGAGGYTF,TGTGCCAGCAGCCAAGATCAGGGGGCAGGCGGCTACACCTTC
TRBJ1-4,TRBV6-5,few,TRBD1,CASRWDSNEKLFF,TGTGCCAGCAGATGGGACAGTAATGAAAAACTGTTTTTT
TRBJ2-5,TRBV3-1/TRBV3-2,.,.,CASSPAGAETQYF,TGTGCCAGCAGCCCGGCGGGCGCAGAGACCCAGTACTTC
TRBJ2-7,TRBV28,.,.,CASSLTSSYEQYF,TGTGCCAGCAGTTTGACTAGCTCCTACGAGCAGTACTTC
TRBJ2-2,TRBV19,.,TRBD1,CASSMGQVNTGELFF,TGTGCCAGTAGTATGGGACAGGTGAACACCGGGGAGCTGTTTTTT
TRBJ2-7,TRBV7-3,.,.,CASSLTRSYEQYF,TGTGCCAGCAGCTTAACGCGGTCCTACGAGCAGTACTTC
TRBJ2-7,TRBV5-4,.,TRBD2,CASSPGTSWYEQYF,TGTGCCAGCAGCCCAGGGACTAGCTGGTACGAGCAGTACTTC
TRBJ1-1,TRBV5-5,.,.,CASSFRGVGTEAFF,TGTGCCAGCAGCTTCCGGGGTGTCGGCACTGAAGCTTTCTTT
TRBJ1-6,TRBV5-8,.,.,CASSLATPRVVQF,TGTGCCAGCAGCTTGGCCACCCCCCGGGTAGTCCAATTT
TRBJ2-5,TRBV5-1,.,.,CASSLWQGSQETQYF,TGCGCCAGCAGCTTGTGGCAGGGGTCACAAGAGACCCAGTACTTC
TRBJ1-1,TRBV18,.,.,CASSPATGNTEAFF,TGTGCCAGCTCACCGGCGACAGGGAACACTGAAGCTTTCTTT
TRBJ1-4,TRBV19,.,.,CASRHQGTNEKLFF,TGTGCCAGTAGGCACCAGGGAACTAATGAAAAACTGTTTTTT
TRBJ1-4,TRBV6-5,.,.,CASTQTRKMGKLFF,TGTGCCAGCACGCAGACAAGGAAGATGGGAAAACTGTTTTTT
TRBJ1-1,TRBV11-2,once,.,CASSLSTNTEAFF,TGTGCCAGCAGCCTATCAACGAACACTGAAGCTTTCTTT
TRBJ1-2,TRBV6-5,.,TRBD1,CASGTGGLYYGYTF,TGTGCCAGTGGGACAGGGGGACTTTACTATGGCTACACCTTC
TRBJ1-2,TRBV12-3/TRBV12-4,once,.,CASSRGRGYGYTF,TGTGCCAGCAGCAGAGGGAGGGGATATGGCTACACCTTC
TRBJ1-6,TRBV21-1,.,.,CASRQEGGDAASSPLHF,TGTGCCAGCAGACAAGAGGGGGGGGATGCCGCAAGTTCACCCCTCCACTTT
TRBJ2-2,TRBV5-6,.,.,CASSGRGTTGELFF,TGTGCCAGCAGCGGGCGGGGTACGACCGGGGAGCTGTTTTTT
TRBJ1-1,TRBV5-8,.,TRBD1,CASSLGTGRTTEAFF,TGTGCCAGCAGCTTGGGGACAGGGCGGACCACTGAAGCTTTCTTT
TRBJ1-1,TRBV6-5,.,.,CASLPGMNTEAFF,TGTGCCAGCCTCCCGGGGATGAACACTGAAGCTTTCTTT
TRBJ2-3,TRBV5-4,.,.,CASSFGRSGGTDTQYF,TGTGCCAGCAGCTTTGGGCGCTCGGGGGGCACAGATACGCAGTATTTT
TRBJ2-3,TRBV5-1,.,.,CASSPNPGSGADTQYF,TGCGCCAGCAGCCCCAATCCGGGGTCGGGGGCAGATACGCAGTATTTT
TRBJ1-6,TRBV19,.,.,CATRTANNSPLHF,TGTGCCACTCGGACAGCCAATAATTCACCCCTCCACTTT
TRBJ2-7,TRBV11-2,.,.,CASSPNGASSSYF,TGTGCCAGCAGCCCAAATGGAGCGTCATCGTCGTACTTC